This TCR beta chain was sequenced during a study of PD-1 blockade in classical Hodgkin lymphoma (dated by TCRdb to the early 2020s). For the wider study: Nivolumab dosing was 3 mg/kg intravenously every 2 weeks, continuing until either disease progression or unacceptable toxicity. To define a peripheral blood immune signature of response to PD-1 blockade in classical Hodgkin lymphoma, the study combined TCR beta sequencing with CyTOF. Beyond this particular receptor, the publication reports: The study was restricted to a single clinical trial cohort, and the causes of repertoire differences, possibly disease activity or prior therapy, were left undefined. Patients starting nivolumab less than 1 year after ASCT had lower diversity and were excluded from later analyses to avoid confounding by immune reconstitution. Trial patients with a complete response had baseline diversity similar to that of newly diagnosed patients, while partial responders and progressors had significantly lower diversity. A significant rise by C4D1 was seen in CD4+ but not CD8+ TCR diversity (p=0.0027 vs p=0.16), with the rise being most apparent in complete responders (p=0.02). Baseline TCR diversity was reported as lower in newly diagnosed patients than in healthy donors, and lower still in relapsed/refractory patients.

Genomic DNA was extracted with the Qiagen DNeasy kit from unsorted PBMCs and from negatively selected CD4+ and CD8+ fractions. Using primers that anneal to V and J segments, immunoSEQ multiplex PCR amplified the TCR beta CDR3 regions. Amplification bias was minimized using a synthetic immune receptor repertoire, and residual bias was removed computationally after sequencing. The source study handled its data this way. Repertoire diversity was quantified as the Shannon entropy index using custom Python scripts. Unsorted, CD4+ and CD8+ repertoires were analyzed separately, except for combined analyses in which CD4+ and CD8+ sequences were merged in silico. Clonal expansion was defined as a frequency increase of at least 2-fold after treatment compared with C1D1, and clones undetected at baseline were assigned a pseudocount of 0.5. Clones with 0 or 1 copy at C1D1 were classified as singleton clones, and clones with 2 or more copies were classified as non-singleton clones. Clones expanded in unsorted samples were annotated as CD4+, CD8+ or unknown by matching protein sequences in sorted samples from the same patient. Wilcoxon tests on paired samples were used to test changes in diversity from C1D1 to C4D1. This immuneACCESS table, as held by TCRdb, lists in-frame sequences with V and J called but not all clones. Of the missing ones, under half trace to an unresolved V gene in checked studies; the others have no known cause. The V and J calls and the clone size are those of that table, but D and trimming were determined from the DNA. The sample yields under 20,000 clones; just over 85% were counted once. The ten largest clones take up around 12% of the sample.

From its cysteine to its phenylalanine, the CDR3 spans 15 amino acids. Only CDR3 DNA is held: 45 bases, read in frame from base 1. The junction shows trimming of 4 bases on V and 5 bases on J, and the gene matches do not reach 7 bases of it. The germline V gene yields SGHRS for CDR1 and YFSETQ for CDR2. Turning to this clone: Its antigen specificity is not known. No per-base quality is available; no much larger clone lies one base away.

The intended sense of this specimen's time point label: cycle 2 day 1 (C2D1) of nivolumab. Every trial patient had relapsed following autologous stem cell transplantation, and prior brentuximab vedotin exposure was what differed among cohorts A, B and C. The trial cohort included fewer than 65 patients with relapsed/refractory classical Hodgkin lymphoma, and each patient had a best overall response of complete response, partial response or progressive disease. Trial patients were treated with single-agent nivolumab in the multi-cohort phase II CheckMate 205 trial. Best overall response was determined by an independent review committee according to the 2007 International Working Group response criteria. Trial PBMCs were collected just before the start of nivolumab (C1D1) and during therapy at cycle 2 day 1 and cycle 4 day 1. Peripheral blood was collected in 8 mL Vacutainer Cell Preparation Tubes, from which PBMCs were isolated by centrifugation and then cryopreserved.

This sample comprised peripheral blood mononuclear cells (PBMCs), obtained before the second cycle of nivolumab. The chain couples TRBV5-1 to TRBJ1-1; 11 middle bases align to TRBD1. The source is a human donor with classical Hodgkin lymphoma. The CDR3 has the sequence CASSPGTGGSTEAFF. The DNA sequence is given as TGCGCCAGCAGCCCTGGGACAGGGGGTTCTACTGAAGCTTTCTTT.